These 11 T cell receptor beta chains came from one sample sequenced in a study of Graves' ophthalmopathy and Graves' hyperthyroidism. Investigators amplified TCR beta CDR3 regions from RNA transcripts. RT-PCR with HTBI primers came first, then second-round multiplex PCR. TCRdb recomputed calls from the multiplex PCR reads with MiXCR, one row per CDR3 protein. The sample consists of about 700,000 distinct CDR3 sequences, about two fifths of them appearing once. The sequenced sample consisted of peripheral blood. These receptors were taken from an adult man with Graves' ophthalmopathy.

This clonotype was picked up many times. The chain employs TRBV11-2 and TRBJ2-5; D is undetermined. This CDR3 is 15 amino acids long. The germline CDR1 and CDR2 sequences are SGHAT and FQNNGV. V lost 5 bases to trimming and J lost 1 base, with 14 bases between them. CDR3 nucleotide sequence: TGTGCCAGCAGCCCTGCGTTCGGCAGCCAAGAGACCCAGTACTTC. Translated: CASSPAFGSQETQYF.

Of note for this clonotype: A junction end diverges from the germline sequence, so it may reflect a read error. DNA for the CDR3: TGCGCCAGCAGCTTGGCGGGACCTAACACTGGAGCTTTCTTT. It yields the protein CASSLAGPNTGAFF. The chain links TRBV5-1 to TRBJ1-1, with D tentatively TRBD1 (5 bases). The CDR3 is 14 amino acids. The germline V gene encodes CDR1 SGHRS and CDR2 YFSETQ.

V and J are TRBV11-1 and TRBJ2-5; 12 positions match TRBD2. Germline loops: CDR1 SGHAT, CDR2 FQDESV (reference sequence). This CDR3 region has 18 residues. Unmatched junction bases numbered 15, after V lost 5 bases and J lost 5 bases. The CDR3 DNA follows: TGTGCCAGCAGCGTTGATGGGCTAGCGGGAGGGCCTAGGGAGACCCAGTACTTC. Its protein product is CASSVDGLAGGPRETQYF. Using reference TRBV11-1 and TRBJ2-5 for the parts outside the CDR3, the full variable domain is EAEVAQSPRYKITEKSQAVAFWCDPISGHATLYWYRQILGQGPELLVQFQDESVVDDSQLPKDRFSAERLKGVDSTLKIQPAELGDSAMYLCASSVDGLAGGPRETQYFGPGTRLLVL.

This clonotype was recorded a few times. The chain uses TRBV2 and TRBJ2-7, with unresolved D. Germline CDR1 reads SNHLY; CDR2 reads FYNNEI. This CDR3 comprises 11 residues. The V end lost 1 base, the J end lost 10 bases, and 8 bases lay between the germline ends. CDR3 sequence (DNA): TGTGCCAGCAGTGAAGAGGCAGATCAGTACTTC. This translates into CASSEEADQYF.

This clonotype was seen a few times. The V gene is TRBV4-3, the J gene TRBJ1-2; D perhaps matches TRBD1 (5 bases). CDR3 length equals 16 residues. CDR1 and CDR2 from the germline V gene are LGHNA and YSLEER. V lost 0 bases to trimming and J lost 1 base, with 12 bases between them. CDR3: CASSQDYGGLNYGYTF. DNA of the CDR3: TGCGCCAGCAGCCAAGATTACGGGGGACTTAACTATGGCTACACCTTC.

This clonotype has at least ten counts. The chain couples TRBV12-3 or TRBV12-4 to TRBJ1-1, with TRBD1 identical over 11 bases. V was clipped by 4 bases and J by 0 bases; unmatched bases: 1. This CDR3 comprises 15 residues. CDR3 bases: TGTGCCAGCAGTTCGGGACAGGGGGTGAACACTGAAGCTTTCTTT. It translates to CASSSGQGVNTEAFF.

This clonotype was observed a few times. J is TRBJ2-7 and V is TRBV5-4; 9 positions agree with TRBD1. Germline trimming cut 3 bases from V and 6 bases from J; bases unmatched to any gene: 7. CDR3 length: 14 amino acids. Germline V lookup: CDR1 SGHNT, CDR2 YYREEE (reference sequence). This CDR3 is CASSWDRVVGEQYF. CDR3 bases: TGTGCCAGCAGCTGGGACAGGGTGGTGGGCGAGCAGTACTTC.

About this clonotype: At one end, the junction sequence differs from germline, possibly due to a read error. The V call is TRBV11-2, the J call TRBJ1-5; no firm D call. In germline, CDR1 is SGHAT, CDR2 FQNNGV. This CDR3 region has 15 residues. The CDR3: CASSQGRRAVQSQHF. The CDR3 DNA reads as TGCGCCAGCAGCCAAGGTAGAAGGGCCGTTCAGTCCCAGCATTTT.

This sequence joins TRBV14 and TRBJ2-7; D ambiguous. V lost 1 base, J lost 5 bases, and 18 bases lay in between. Germline CDR1 SGHDN, CDR2 FVKESK. There are 16 residues in the CDR3. The CDR3 DNA follows: TGTGCCAGCAGCCAAGCGGTCAGTCACGTAGGCCACGAGCAGTACTTC. Amino acid sequence: CASSQAVSHVGHEQYF.

This clonotype was recorded at least ten times. The chain links TRBV29-1 to TRBJ1-2, with D hard to call. The germline CDR1 and CDR2 sequences are SQVTM and ANQGSEA. The V end was cut by 4 bases, the J end by 4 bases, with 19 bases between. The CDR3 contains 15 residues. As DNA, the CDR3 is TGCAGCGTTGTAAAGGCCAGCTACAGACTCTATGGCTACACCTTC. Translated: CSVVKASYRLYGYTF.

To note about this clonotype: The junction departs from germline at one end; a sequencing error may be responsible. The chain carries TRBV14 and TRBJ1-2, with D uncertain. Germline V gene data show CDR1 as SGHDN and CDR2 as FVKESK. There are 15 residues in the CDR3. CDR3 sequence: CTSSQVVGRNYGYTF. CDR3 nucleotide sequence: TGTACCAGCAGCCAAGTTGTAGGGCGTAACTATGGCTACACCTTC.